These T cell receptor beta chains were read from a single sample in a study of shared T cell receptors in the human thymus. The repertoire was sequenced with immunoSEQ multiplex PCR; TCRdb's copy has only in-frame clones and lacks some. The data hold about 710,000 clones, with about 89% observed a single time. These same records also appear under a second study, on human thymus T cells.

Sequencing was done on a sample of thymocytes. The receptors come from a boy under three years old with a congenital heart defect. The CDR3 runs from the conserved cysteine through the conserved F or W. A D gene is named only where the DNA matches it firmly. The size entry is marked missing in some rows and otherwise reads once, few, many or a size class.

size: .; V: TRBV5-6; J: TRBJ2-7; D: TRBD2; CDR3: CASSLHASGRAQEQYF; DNA: TGTGCCAGCAGCTTGCATGCGAGCGGGAGGGCCCAGGAGCAGTACTTC
size: .; V: TRBV28; J: TRBJ2-1; D: .; CDR3: CASSSPRSGKAHNEQFF; DNA: TGTGCCAGCAGTTCGCCCCGATCAGGCAAGGCCCACAATGAGCAGTTCTTC
size: .; V: TRBV28; J: TRBJ2-2; D: TRBD2; CDR3: CASSGTSGGTGELFF; DNA: TGTGCCAGCAGTGGGACTAGCGGGGGCACCGGGGAGCTGTTTTTT
size: .; V: TRBV28; J: TRBJ2-2; D: .; CDR3: CASSAVQGYTGELFF; DNA: TGTGCCAGCAGTGCGGTTCAGGGTTACACCGGGGAGCTGTTTTTT
size: .; V: TRBV2; J: TRBJ2-3; D: TRBD2; CDR3: CASSELAGGPTDTQYF; DNA: TGTGCCAGCAGTGAACTTGCGGGGGGGCCCACAGATACGCAGTATTTT
size: .; V: TRBV11-2; J: TRBJ1-6; D: .; CDR3: CASSPTVERSNSPLHF; DNA: TGTGCCAGCAGCCCGACAGTGGAGAGGTCAAATTCACCCCTCCACTTT
size: .; V: TRBV28; J: TRBJ2-7; D: .; CDR3: CASHKHLGPYEQYF; DNA: TGTGCCAGTCATAAGCACCTGGGGCCCTACGAGCAGTACTTC
size: .; V: TRBV10-3; J: TRBJ2-1; D: .; CDR3: CAIKRGGFGAYNEQFF; DNA: TGTGCCATCAAAAGGGGGGGCTTCGGCGCTTACAATGAGCAGTTCTTC
size: .; V: TRBV18; J: TRBJ1-2; D: TRBD1; CDR3: CASSWGDRGYGYTF; DNA: TGTGCCAGCTCATGGGGGGACAGGGGCTATGGCTACACCTTC
size: once; V: TRBV5-1; J: TRBJ2-7; D: TRBD2; CDR3: CASSSGLAGPPSYEQYF; DNA: TGCGCCAGCAGCTCTGGACTAGCGGGACCACCCTCCTACGAGCAGTACTTC
size: .; V: TRBV6-5; J: TRBJ2-3; D: .; CDR3: CASSWSRSTDTQYF; DNA: TGTGCCAGCAGCTGGAGTCGTAGCACAGATACGCAGTATTTT
size: once; V: TRBV4-2; J: TRBJ1-5; D: TRBD1; CDR3: CASSHRRDRHSNQPQHF; DNA: TGTGCCAGCAGCCACAGAAGGGACAGGCATAGCAATCAGCCCCAGCATTTT
size: .; V: TRBV19; J: TRBJ2-1; D: TRBD2; CDR3: CASSASGKYNEQFF; DNA: TGTGCCAGTAGTGCTAGCGGGAAGTACAATGAGCAGTTCTTC
size: .; V: TRBV4-3; J: TRBJ1-2; D: .; CDR3: CASSQDRDYGYTF; DNA: TGCGCCAGCAGCCAAGACAGGGACTATGGCTACACCTTC
size: .; V: TRBV11-2; J: TRBJ2-1; D: .; CDR3: CASSFYARLSYNEQFF; DNA: TGTGCCAGCAGCTTCTATGCGCGCCTCTCCTACAATGAGCAGTTCTTC
size: .; V: TRBV5-5; J: TRBJ1-1; D: .; CDR3: CASSSPSFGQKFSEAFF; DNA: TGTGCCAGCAGCTCCCCCTCGTTCGGACAAAAATTCTCTGAAGCTTTCTTT
size: .; V: TRBV7-9; J: TRBJ2-3; D: TRBD2; CDR3: CASSSQRGGGTDTQYF; DNA: TGTGCCAGCAGCTCCCAGCGCGGGGGGGGCACAGATACGCAGTATTTT
size: .; V: TRBV5-1; J: TRBJ2-3; D: .; CDR3: CASSLDHSDTQYF; DNA: TGCGCCAGCAGCTTGGACCACTCAGATACGCAGTATTTT
size: .; V: TRBV7-9; J: TRBJ2-6; D: .; CDR3: CASSSGASGANVLTF; DNA: TGTGCCAGCAGCTCAGGGGCGTCTGGGGCCAACGTCCTGACTTTC
size: once; V: TRBV7-2; J: TRBJ1-1; D: .; CDR3: CASSPRNAGKTEAFF; DNA: TGTGCCAGCAGCCCGCGCAACGCAGGGAAGACTGAAGCTTTCTTT
size: .; V: TRBV19; J: TRBJ1-2; D: TRBD1; CDR3: CASSEIRTGLNYGYTF; DNA: TGTGCCAGTAGTGAGATAAGGACAGGACTGAACTATGGCTACACCTTC
size: .; V: TRBV4-2; J: TRBJ2-5; D: .; CDR3: CASSQTGTQETQYF; DNA: TGTGCCAGCAGCCAAACTGGGACACAAGAGACCCAGTACTTC
size: .; V: TRBV6-6; J: TRBJ1-2; D: .; CDR3: CASSYGPTGSVGYTF; DNA: TGTGCCAGCAGTTACGGGCCGACAGGTTCGGTGGGCTACACCTTC
size: .; V: TRBV5-4; J: TRBJ1-2; D: .; CDR3: CASSLRGASVYGYTF; DNA: TGTGCCAGCAGCTTGCGTGGGGCATCCGTATATGGCTACACCTTC
size: .; V: TRBV6-5; J: TRBJ1-6; D: .; CDR3: CASSYGLRVGSPLHF; DNA: TGTGCCAGCAGTTACGGCCTCAGGGTGGGTTCACCCCTCCACTTT
size: .; V: TRBV6-1; J: TRBJ2-2; D: TRBD2; CDR3: CASSAERGEVGELFF; DNA: TGTGCCAGCAGTGCTGAACGGGGGGAAGTCGGGGAGCTGTTTTTT
size: .; V: TRBV4-3; J: TRBJ2-5; D: .; CDR3: CASSQGTVQETQYF; DNA: TGCGCCAGCAGCCAGGGGACTGTCCAAGAGACCCAGTACTTC
size: .; V: TRBV6-1; J: TRBJ1-5; D: .; CDR3: CASSEDAGQGNQPQHF; DNA: TGTGCCAGCAGCGAAGATGCCGGACAAGGCAATCAGCCCCAGCATTTT
size: .; V: TRBV2; J: TRBJ2-1; D: .; CDR3: CASSPIGSYNEQFF; DNA: TGTGCCAGCAGCCCGATCGGCTCCTACAATGAGCAGTTCTTC
size: .; V: TRBV4-3; J: TRBJ2-3; D: TRBD2; CDR3: CASSQDELAGARSTDTQYF; DNA: TGCGCCAGCAGCCAAGATGAACTAGCGGGAGCCCGTAGCACAGATACGCAGTATTTT
size: .; V: TRBV28; J: TRBJ2-5; D: .; CDR3: CASSPTKKRPPGEQYF; DNA: TGTGCCAGCAGCCCCACTAAAAAGCGGCCCCCCGGGGAGCAGTACTTC
size: .; V: TRBV19; J: TRBJ2-7; D: .; CDR3: CASSKSGIIYEQYF; DNA: TGTGCCAGTAGTAAATCGGGAATAATCTACGAGCAGTACTTC
size: .; V: TRBV29-1; J: TRBJ1-2; D: .; CDR3: CSVECEGWTGYTF; DNA: TGCAGCGTTGAATGTGAGGGTTGGACGGGCTACACCTTC
size: .; V: TRBV9; J: TRBJ2-4; D: .; CDR3: CASSVRDSAKNIQYF; DNA: TGTGCCAGCAGCGTCCGGGACTCGGCCAAAAACATTCAGTACTTC
size: .; V: TRBV6-5; J: TRBJ1-2; D: .; CDR3: CASSYHRTAIYYGYTF; DNA: TGTGCCAGCAGTTACCACCGGACAGCTATATACTACGGCTACACCTTC
size: .; V: TRBV20-1; J: TRBJ2-7; D: .; CDR3: CSARQIHEQYF; DNA: TGCAGTGCTAGACAGATTCACGAGCAGTACTTC
size: .; V: TRBV5-5; J: TRBJ2-7; D: TRBD1; CDR3: CASSSRTGYRDEQYF; DNA: TGTGCCAGCAGCTCCCGGACAGGTTATCGGGACGAGCAGTACTTC
size: .; V: TRBV4-1; J: TRBJ1-5; D: .; CDR3: CASSQDSSPDRQNQPQHF; DNA: TGCGCCAGCAGCCAAGATTCCTCCCCTGACAGGCAAAATCAGCCCCAGCATTTT
size: few; V: TRBV9; J: TRBJ2-7; D: TRBD2; CDR3: CASSVGTGGSGPSSYEQYF; DNA: TGTGCCAGCAGCGTAGGGACGGGGGGTTCAGGTCCTAGCTCCTACGAGCAGTACTTC
size: .; V: TRBV27; J: TRBJ2-3; D: TRBD1; CDR3: CASSPRTGGTDTQYF; DNA: TGTGCCAGCAGTCCGAGGACAGGGGGGACAGATACGCAGTATTTT
size: .; V: TRBV7-9; J: TRBJ1-5; D: TRBD1; CDR3: CASSQTGCNQPQHF; DNA: TGTGCCAGCAGCCAGACAGGGTGCAATCAGCCCCAGCATTTT
size: .; V: TRBV10-2; J: TRBJ1-2; D: TRBD1; CDR3: CASSGGQPGGYTF; DNA: TGCGCCAGCAGTGGGGGACAGCCGGGGGGCTACACCTTC
size: .; V: TRBV28; J: TRBJ2-2; D: TRBD2; CDR3: CASSLCTAEWGGYMREPGELFF; DNA: TGTGCCAGCAGTTTATGCACAGCCGAGTGGGGAGGATATATGCGGGAGCCCGGGGAGCTGTTTTTT